This T cell receptor beta chain originates from a study of T cells in Graves' hyperthyroidism and ophthalmopathy. General study points: Blood also carried most thyroid clonotypes expanded above 0.001.

The CDR3 runs 13 residues. Germline CDR1 MNHEY, CDR2 SMNVEV (reference sequence). Trimming stripped 3 bases from V and 9 bases from J, with 12 bases between. Together with thyroid ultrasound, orbital computed tomography, serum thyroxine and TRAb, clinical symptoms were used for diagnoses. TCR beta CDR3 regions were amplified from RNA transcripts. Using the HTBI primer set, a first-round RT-PCR was run on the TCR CDR3. MiXCR, applied by TCRdb to the multiplex PCR reads, yields one record per CDR3 protein. This table holds about 350,000 distinct CDR3 sequences, about a sixth found once. The sample holds many counts of this clonotype. Its specificity is unknown.

This sequence originates from a woman aged 40 to 50 with Graves' ophthalmopathy. Sequenced: blood. The rearrangement links TRBV27 to TRBJ1-5; D unclear. The CDR3 coding sequence is TGTGCCAGCAGTTTCGACATTCTCTCGCCCCAGCATTTT. Its protein is CASSFDILSPQHF.